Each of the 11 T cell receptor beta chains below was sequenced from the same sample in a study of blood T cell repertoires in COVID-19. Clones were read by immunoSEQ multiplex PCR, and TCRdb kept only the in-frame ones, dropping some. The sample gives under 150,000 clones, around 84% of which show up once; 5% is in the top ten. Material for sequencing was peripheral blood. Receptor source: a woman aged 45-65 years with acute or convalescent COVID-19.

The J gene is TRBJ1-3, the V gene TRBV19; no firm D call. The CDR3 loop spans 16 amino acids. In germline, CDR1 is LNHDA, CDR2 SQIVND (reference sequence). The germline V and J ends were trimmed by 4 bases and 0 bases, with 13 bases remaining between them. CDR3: CASSKIRHDSGNTIYF. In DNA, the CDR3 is TGTGCCAGTAGTAAGATCAGGCATGACTCTGGAAACACCATATATTTT.

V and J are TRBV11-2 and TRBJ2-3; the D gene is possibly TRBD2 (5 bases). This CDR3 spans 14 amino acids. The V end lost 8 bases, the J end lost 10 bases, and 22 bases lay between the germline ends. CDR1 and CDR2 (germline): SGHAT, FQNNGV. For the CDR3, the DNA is TGTGCCAGCGGAGGAAGGACCACATTGGGTGCGCAGTATTTT. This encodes CASGGRTTLGAQYF.

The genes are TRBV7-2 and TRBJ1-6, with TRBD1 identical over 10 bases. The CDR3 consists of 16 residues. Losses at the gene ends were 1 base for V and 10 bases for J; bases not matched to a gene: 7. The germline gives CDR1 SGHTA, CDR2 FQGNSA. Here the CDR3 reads CASSLVTGGEGSPLHF. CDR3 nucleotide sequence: TGTGCCAGCAGCTTAGTGACAGGGGGCGAAGGATCACCCCTCCACTTT. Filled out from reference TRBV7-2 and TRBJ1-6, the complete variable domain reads GAGVSQSPSNKVTEKGKDVELRCDPISGHTALYWYRQSLGQGLEFLIYFQGNSAPDKSGLPSDRFSAERTGGSVSTLTIQRTQQEDSAVYLCASSLVTGGEGSPLHFGNGTRLTVT.

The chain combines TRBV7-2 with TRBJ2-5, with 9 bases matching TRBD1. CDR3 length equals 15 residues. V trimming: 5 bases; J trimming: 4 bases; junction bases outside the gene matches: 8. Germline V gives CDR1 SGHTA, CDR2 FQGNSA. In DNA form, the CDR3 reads TGTGCCAGCAGCCAGAGGACAGGGGCGAGAGAGACCCAGTACTTC. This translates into CASSQRTGARETQYF.

DNA of the CDR3: TGTGCCAGCAGCCCTAGACAGGTTGAAAAACTGTTTTTT. It translates to CASSPRQVEKLFF. The rearrangement joins TRBV3-1 (or the pseudogene TRBV3-2) to TRBJ1-4; TRBD1 is a possible D gene (6 bases). CDR3 length equals 13 residues. Trimming took 4 bases from V and 7 from J, leaving 10 bases between them. Per germline, CDR1 LGHDT and CDR2 YNNKEL (reference sequence).

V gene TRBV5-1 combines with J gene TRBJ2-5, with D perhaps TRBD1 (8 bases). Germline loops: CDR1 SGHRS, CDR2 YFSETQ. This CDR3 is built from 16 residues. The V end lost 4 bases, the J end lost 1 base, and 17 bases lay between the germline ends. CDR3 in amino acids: CASSETGGAVQETQYF. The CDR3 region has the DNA TGCGCCAGCAGCGAAACAGGGGGGGCGGTCCAAGAGACCCAGTACTTC.

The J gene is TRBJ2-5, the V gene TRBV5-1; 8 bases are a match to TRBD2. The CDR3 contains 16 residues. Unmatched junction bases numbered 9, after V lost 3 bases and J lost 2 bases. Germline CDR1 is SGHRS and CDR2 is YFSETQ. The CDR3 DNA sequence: TGCGCCAGCAGCTCTGGCGGGGGCGGGGGGCAAGAGACCCAGTACTTC. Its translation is CASSSGGGGGQETQYF.

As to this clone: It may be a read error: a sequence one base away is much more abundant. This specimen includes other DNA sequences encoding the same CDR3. CDR3 residues: CAIGTAAGGNTGELFF. In nucleotides, the CDR3 is TGTGCCATTGGAACGGCGGCGGGGGGCAACACCGGGGAGCTGTTTTTT. This chain joins TRBV7-9 and TRBJ2-2; 8 bases map to TRBD2. Germline values: CDR1 SEHNR, CDR2 FQNEAQ (reference sequence). The CDR3 is made up of 16 amino acids. V lost 10 bases to trimming and J lost 2 bases; unmatched junction nucleotides: 12.

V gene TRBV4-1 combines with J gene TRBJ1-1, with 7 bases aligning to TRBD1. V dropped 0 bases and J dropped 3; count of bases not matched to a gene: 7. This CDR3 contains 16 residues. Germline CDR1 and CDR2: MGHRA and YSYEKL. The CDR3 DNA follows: TGCGCCAGCAGCCAAGATACGCCAGGGGGGTACACTGAAGCTTTCTTT. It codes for CASSQDTPGGYTEAFF.

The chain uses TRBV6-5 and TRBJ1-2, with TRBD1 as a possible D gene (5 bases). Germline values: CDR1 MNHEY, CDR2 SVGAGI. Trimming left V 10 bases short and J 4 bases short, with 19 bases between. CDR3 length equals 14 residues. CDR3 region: CATAAETDLYGYTF. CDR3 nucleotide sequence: TGTGCCACCGCCGCCGAGACAGACCTCTATGGCTACACCTTC.

The CDR3 DNA reads as TGTGCCAGCAGCTTGGCCGGCAGGAATTATGGCTACACCTTC. As protein: CASSLAGRNYGYTF. The chain couples TRBV5-5 to TRBJ1-2; D ambiguous. Deletions cut 0 bases from V and 5 bases from J, with 11 bases between. This CDR3 has 14 residues. Germline V gene data show CDR1 as SGHKS and CDR2 as YYEKEE (reference sequence).